This T cell receptor (beta chain) emerged from a study of blood T cell repertoires in COVID-19. Study information: Whether acute or convalescent, the COVID-19 samples came from the United States, Italy and Spain. PBMCs, B-cell-depleted T cells, or T cells provided the cDNA or gDNA that made up the material.

The CDR3 has 15 residues. Germline-derived CDR1 and CDR2 are MNHEY and SVGAGI. Trimming cost V 6 bases and J 6 bases; bases outside gene matches: 7. Source study methods: Counts of nucleated cells, estimated from reference gene primer amplification, were obtained. Clones were sequenced by immunoSEQ multiplex PCR, and TCRdb holds only the in-frame ones, with some missing. V and J calls and clone size are as listed in that table; D and trimming were resolved from the DNA. The data hold some 120,000 clones, with roughly four fifths observed a single time. V usage is TRBV6-5 and J usage is TRBJ2-1; 11 bases fit TRBD2. Sequenced material: peripheral blood. This clonotype was sampled from a man in his fifties or sixties with acute or convalescent COVID-19. CDR3 in amino acids: CASSAGTSGGNEQFF. CDR3 DNA sequence: TGTGCCAGCAGCGCCGGGACTAGCGGAGGCAATGAGCAGTTCTTC.